This is a list of T cell receptor beta chains from one sample in a study of shared clonotypes between healthy human individuals. Sequenced by immunoSEQ multiplex PCR; TCRdb stores in-frame clones only, minus some. The sample includes about 2.3 million clones, 92% of them seen just once. Sequenced: naive CD4+ T cells from PBMCs. These receptors came from a man younger than 35 in good health. Some clones in this sample may be carry-over from other donors' samples. Each CDR3 is given with its conserved first and last residue. The order of the fields is D gene, V gene, CDR3 length, J gene, clone size, CDR3 DNA, CDR3 protein. The D gene is left open where the match is weak. Clone sizes are given selectively: once, few, many, or a class where the clone is expanded.

.	TRBV10-2	14	TRBJ1-1	.	TGCGCCAGCAGTGAAGACAGCTCTTACACTGAAGCTTTCTTT	CASSEDSSYTEAFF
.	TRBV5-5	14	TRBJ2-5	.	TGTGCCAGCAGCCCTATTCCAGGGGCAGAGACCCAGTACTTC	CASSPIPGAETQYF
.	TRBV13	14	TRBJ1-1	.	TGTGCCAGCAGTCCCGTGGGCATGAACACTGAAGCTTTCTTT	CASSPVGMNTEAFF
.	TRBV6-1	14	TRBJ1-2	.	TGTGCCAGCAGTGAACAGGATAGTAACTATGGCTACACCTTC	CASSEQDSNYGYTF
.	TRBV6-1	15	TRBJ1-5	.	TGTGCCAGCAGTGAAAGTCGACAGGTTAATCAGCCCCAGCATTTT	CASSESRQVNQPQHF
.	TRBV5-1	15	TRBJ2-7	.	TGCGCCAGCAGCTTGGAAGGGGCCGCCGGGGCCGAGCAGTACTTC	CASSLEGAAGAEQYF
.	TRBV6-5	14	TRBJ1-2	once	TGTGCCAGCAGTTACAGTAGACATTTCAATGGCTACACCTTC	CASSYSRHFNGYTF
.	TRBV11-1	14	TRBJ2-2	.	TGTGCCAGCAGCGACCGACCGAACACCGGGGAGCTGTTTTTT	CASSDRPNTGELFF
.	TRBV11-3	15	TRBJ2-7	once	TGTGCCAGCAGCTTGGGGGGTTTTAACTCCTACGAGCAGTACTTC	CASSLGGFNSYEQYF
.	TRBV7-7	16	TRBJ2-1	.	TGTGCCAGCAGCTTAGGCAGACCAGCCCCCTACAATGAGCAGTTCTTC	CASSLGRPAPYNEQFF
.	TRBV30	15	TRBJ1-1	.	TGTGCCTGGAGGGACGGAGGACGATTGAACACTGAAGCTTTCTTT	CAWRDGGRLNTEAFF
.	TRBV15	15	TRBJ1-1	.	TGTGCCACCAGCAGAGAAGCGCATGTGAACACTGAAGCTTTCTTT	CATSREAHVNTEAFF
TRBD1	TRBV7-9	16	TRBJ1-1	.	TGTGCCAGCAGCTCAAATAACAGGGGGTTGGGGACTGAAGCTTTCTTT	CASSSNNRGLGTEAFF
TRBD1	TRBV28	15	TRBJ2-1	.	TGTGCCAGCTCCCCGGGACAGGGGACCTACAATGAGCAGTTCTTC	CASSPGQGTYNEQFF
.	TRBV7-9	14	TRBJ1-3	.	TGTGCCAGCAGCTTAGTAGCCAGTGGAAACACCATATATTTT	CASSLVASGNTIYF
.	TRBV7-9	14	TRBJ1-2	.	TGTGCCAGCAGCTTGGGGACGGGTGGTAATGGCTACACCTTC	CASSLGTGGNGYTF
.	TRBV5-1	13	TRBJ2-1	.	TGCGCCAGCAGCTCTGGACTTTATAATGAGCAGTTCTTC	CASSSGLYNEQFF
TRBD2	TRBV9	16	TRBJ2-5	.	TGTGCCAGCAGCGCCCTAGCGGGAACCACGAAAGAGACCCAGTACTTC	CASSALAGTTKETQYF
TRBD1	TRBV18	14	TRBJ2-7	.	TGTGCCAGCTCACTACGGACAGGAGATTACGAGCAGTACTTC	CASSLRTGDYEQYF
.	TRBV28	12	TRBJ2-1	.	TGTGCCAGCAGTTCCGTATACAATGAGCAGTTCTTC	CASSSVYNEQFF
.	TRBV28	13	TRBJ1-1	once	TGTGCCAGCAGCTGGGGGGGGCAGGTTGAAGCTTTCTTT	CASSWGGQVEAFF
TRBD1	TRBV2	14	TRBJ2-1	.	TGTGCCAGCAGCGCGACAGGGAGAGCTAATGAGCAGTTCTTC	CASSATGRANEQFF
TRBD2	TRBV29-1	17	TRBJ2-7	.	TGCAGCGTGAGGGGGACTAGCGGGATAAATCCCTCCTACGAGCAGTACTTC	CSVRGTSGINPSYEQYF
.	TRBV7-2	15	TRBJ1-3	.	TGTGCCAGCAGCTTAGCGCCCTTCTCTGGAAACACCATATATTTT	CASSLAPFSGNTIYF
TRBD2	TRBV28	17	TRBJ2-2	.	TGTGCCAGCAGGATCTTTAGCGGGAGGGCCAGTGCCGGGGAGCTGTTTTTT	CASRIFSGRASAGELFF
TRBD1	TRBV5-4	15	TRBJ1-1	.	TGTGCCAGCAGCCAGCAACAGGGGGCGGCGGCTGAAGCTTTCTTT	CASSQQQGAAAEAFF
TRBD1	TRBV2	12	TRBJ1-5	few	TGTGCCAGCAGAGACAGGGGTCAGCCCCAGCATTTT	CASRDRGQPQHF
TRBD2	TRBV5-4	16	TRBJ2-1	.	TGTGCCAGCAGCCTGACTGTGGCTAGCGGGAGAGATGAGCAGTTCTTC	CASSLTVASGRDEQFF
TRBD1	TRBV15	14	TRBJ1-4	.	TGTGCCACCAGCAGGACAGGGTCGACTGAAAAACTGTTTTTT	CATSRTGSTEKLFF
.	TRBV5-1	16	TRBJ2-2	.	TGCGCCAGCAGCTGGGCCCCGGGAATTAACACCGGGGAGCTGTTTTTT	CASSWAPGINTGELFF
.	TRBV15	15	TRBJ2-3	.	TGTGCCACCAGCATTCGACCAACTAGCACAGATACGCAGTATTTT	CATSIRPTSTDTQYF
.	TRBV11-2	17	TRBJ1-2	.	TGTGCCAGCAGCTTATTGTCGGTGACAGTTGGGGTTTTGGGCTACACCTTC	CASSLLSVTVGVLGYTF
.	TRBV6-4	13	TRBJ1-1	.	TGTGCCAGCAGCGACAGGTCGAACACTGAAGCTTTCTTT	CASSDRSNTEAFF
.	TRBV28	12	TRBJ2-7	.	TGTGCCAGCGAACAACCCCCCTACGAGCAGTACTTC	CASEQPPYEQYF
.	TRBV6-5	12	TRBJ2-1	.	TGTGCCAGCAGTGGCTTGGGGGCCCTTCAGTTCTTC	CASSGLGALQFF
.	TRBV2	13	TRBJ1-2	few	TGTGCCAGCAGTGAGGGGGCCTCCTATGGCTACACCTTC	CASSEGASYGYTF
.	TRBV19	17	TRBJ1-5	.	TGTGCCAGTAGTATACGAGTCGCAGGAGCCTACAATCAGCCCCAGCATTTT	CASSIRVAGAYNQPQHF
TRBD1	TRBV30	13	TRBJ2-7	.	TGTGCCTGGAGTTGGACAGGAGTTTACGAGCAGTACTTC	CAWSWTGVYEQYF
TRBD2	TRBV10-3	18	TRBJ2-1	.	TGTGCCATCAGTGAGTGGCTAGCGGGAGGAGGGACGGGGAATGAGCAGTTCTTC	CAISEWLAGGGTGNEQFF
TRBD2	TRBV19	14	TRBJ2-1	.	TGTGCCAGCGTCGTGGCGGGAGGGTATGGTGAGCAGTTCTTC	CASVVAGGYGEQFF
.	TRBV6-1	13	TRBJ2-1	.	TGTGCCAGCACGTTAGGTTTCTACAATGAGCAGTTCTTC	CASTLGFYNEQFF
TRBD1	TRBV28	14	TRBJ1-6	once	TGTGCCAGCAGTTCGACAGGGATAAATTCACCCCTCCACTTT	CASSSTGINSPLHF
.	TRBV25-1	13	TRBJ2-6	.	TGTGCCAGCAACCTGGCTGGGGCCAACGTCCTGACTTTC	CASNLAGANVLTF
.	TRBV19	13	TRBJ2-6	.	TGTGCCAGTAGTATCACGGGGGCCAACGTCCTGACTTTC	CASSITGANVLTF
.	TRBV7-8	15	TRBJ2-1	.	TGTGCCAGCATCCCGGGGGACGGGCCCTACAATGAGCAGTTCTTC	CASIPGDGPYNEQFF
TRBD1	TRBV15	13	TRBJ1-5	.	TGTGCCACCAAACCGGGACAGGGGAGGCCCCAGCATTTT	CATKPGQGRPQHF
.	TRBV6-1	13	TRBJ1-5	.	TGTGCCAGCAGGGACAGCTGGTACCTGCCCCAGCATTTT	CASRDSWYLPQHF
.	TRBV5-1	14	TRBJ2-1	.	TGCGCCAGCAGCTTGTCACCGGGGAACAATGAGCAGTTCTTC	CASSLSPGNNEQFF
.	TRBV9	13	TRBJ1-3	.	TGTGCCAGCAGCGCCCAACAAGGAAACACCATATATTTT	CASSAQQGNTIYF
.	TRBV7-8	13	TRBJ1-1	.	TGTGCCAGCAGCTTACGACGAATGGCTGAAGCTTTCTTT	CASSLRRMAEAFF
.	TRBV7-2	14	TRBJ2-2	.	TGTGCCAGCAGCTCCGGGTCCCAATCCGGGGAGCTGTTTTTT	CASSSGSQSGELFF
.	TRBV5-1	15	TRBJ2-2	.	TGCGCCAGCAGCTTCTGGGGGGTTCACACCGGGGAGCTGTTTTTT	CASSFWGVHTGELFF
TRBD1	TRBV7-8	15	TRBJ1-2	.	TGTGCCAGCAGCTCCCGGGACAGTAGCTACTATGGCTACACCTTC	CASSSRDSSYYGYTF
TRBD1	TRBV7-9	13	TRBJ2-5	.	TGTGCCAGCAGCCTGGGACAGGGAGAGACCCAGTACTTC	CASSLGQGETQYF
TRBD1	TRBV7-9	14	TRBJ1-1	.	TGTGCCAGCAGCTTTGACAGGGGGTACACTGAAGCTTTCTTT	CASSFDRGYTEAFF
.	TRBV4-1	14	TRBJ1-4	.	TGCGCCAGCAGCCAACTTGTTGGGGGTGAAAAACTGTTTTTT	CASSQLVGGEKLFF
TRBD1	TRBV28	14	TRBJ2-7	.	TGTGCCAGCAGCCGTGACAGGGTCCCCTACGAGCAGTACTTC	CASSRDRVPYEQYF